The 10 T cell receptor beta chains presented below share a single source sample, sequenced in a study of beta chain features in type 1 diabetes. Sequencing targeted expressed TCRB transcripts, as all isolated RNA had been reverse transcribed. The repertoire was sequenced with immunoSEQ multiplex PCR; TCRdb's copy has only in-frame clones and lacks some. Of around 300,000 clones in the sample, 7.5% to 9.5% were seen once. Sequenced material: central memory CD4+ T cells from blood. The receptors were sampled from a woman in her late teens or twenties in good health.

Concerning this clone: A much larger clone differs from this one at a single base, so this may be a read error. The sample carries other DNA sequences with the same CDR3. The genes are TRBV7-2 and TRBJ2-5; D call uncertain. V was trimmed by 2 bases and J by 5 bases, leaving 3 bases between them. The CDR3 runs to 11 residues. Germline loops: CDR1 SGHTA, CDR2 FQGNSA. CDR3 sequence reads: CASSLSETQYF. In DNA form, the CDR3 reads TGTGCCAGCAGCTTATCGGAGACCCAGTACTTC.

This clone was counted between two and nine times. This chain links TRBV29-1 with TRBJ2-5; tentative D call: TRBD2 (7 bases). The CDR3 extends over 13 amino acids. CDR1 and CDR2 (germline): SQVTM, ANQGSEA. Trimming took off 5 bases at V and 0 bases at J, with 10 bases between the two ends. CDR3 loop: CSVKGGDQETQYF. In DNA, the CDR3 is TGCAGCGTTAAAGGGGGGGACCAAGAGACCCAGTACTTC.

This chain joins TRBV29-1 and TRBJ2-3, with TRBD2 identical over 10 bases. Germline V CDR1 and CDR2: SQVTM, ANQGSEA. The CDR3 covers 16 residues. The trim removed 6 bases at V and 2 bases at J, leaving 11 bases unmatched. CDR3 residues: CSVALAGEGLTDTQYF. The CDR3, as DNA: TGCAGCGTAGCTCTAGCGGGAGAAGGGCTCACAGATACGCAGTATTTT.

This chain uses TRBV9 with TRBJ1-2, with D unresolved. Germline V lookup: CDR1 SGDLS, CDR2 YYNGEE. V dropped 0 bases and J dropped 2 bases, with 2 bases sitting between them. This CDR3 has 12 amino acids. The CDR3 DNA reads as TGTGCCAGCAGCGTAGCAAACTATGGCTACACCTTC. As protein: CASSVANYGYTF.

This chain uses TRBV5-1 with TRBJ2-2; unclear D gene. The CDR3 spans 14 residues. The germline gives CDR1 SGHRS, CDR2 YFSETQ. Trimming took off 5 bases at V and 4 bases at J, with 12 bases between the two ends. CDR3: CASSMTTGTGELFF. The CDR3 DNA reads TGCGCCAGCAGTATGACGACGGGCACCGGGGAGCTGTTTTTT.

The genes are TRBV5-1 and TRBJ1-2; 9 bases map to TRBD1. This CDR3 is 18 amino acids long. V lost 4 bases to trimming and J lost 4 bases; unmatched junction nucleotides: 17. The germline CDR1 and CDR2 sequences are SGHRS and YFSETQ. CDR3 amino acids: CASSPLPITGGEGYGYTF. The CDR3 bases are TGCGCCAGCAGCCCACTCCCTATTACAGGGGGCGAGGGCTATGGCTACACCTTC.

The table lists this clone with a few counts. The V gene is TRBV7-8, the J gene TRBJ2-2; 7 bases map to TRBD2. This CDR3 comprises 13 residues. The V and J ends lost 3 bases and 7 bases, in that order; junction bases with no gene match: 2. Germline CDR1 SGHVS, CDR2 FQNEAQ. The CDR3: CASSFTSVGELFF. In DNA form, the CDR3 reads TGTGCCAGCAGCTTTACTAGCGTCGGGGAGCTGTTTTTT.

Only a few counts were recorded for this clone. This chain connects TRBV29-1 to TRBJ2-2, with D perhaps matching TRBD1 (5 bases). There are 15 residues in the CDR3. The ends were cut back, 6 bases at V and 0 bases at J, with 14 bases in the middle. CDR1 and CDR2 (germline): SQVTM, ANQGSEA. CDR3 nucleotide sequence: TGCAGCGTCGGGCGGATGACAGCGAACACCGGGGAGCTGTTTTTT. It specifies CSVGRMTANTGELFF.

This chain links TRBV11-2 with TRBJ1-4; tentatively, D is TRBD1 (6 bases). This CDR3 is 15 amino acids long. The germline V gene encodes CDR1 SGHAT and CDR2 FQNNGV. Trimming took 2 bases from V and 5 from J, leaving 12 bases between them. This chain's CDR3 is CASSLMMQGNEKLFF. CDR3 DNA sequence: TGTGCCAGCAGCTTAATGATGCAGGGGAATGAAAAACTGTTTTTT.

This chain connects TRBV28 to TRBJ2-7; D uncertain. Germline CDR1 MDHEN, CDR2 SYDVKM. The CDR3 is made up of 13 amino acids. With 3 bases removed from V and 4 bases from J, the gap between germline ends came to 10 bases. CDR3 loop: CASSFGVGYEQYV. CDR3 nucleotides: TGTGCCAGCAGTTTCGGAGTCGGATACGAGCAGTACGTC.